This TCR beta chain was obtained from a study of cytomegalovirus exposure and HLA in healthy donors. Study-wide findings and caveats: Subsequent analysis revealed that first-cohort TCR clusters tended to co-occur in the roughly 120 validation repertoires. Despite most TCR sequences being rare, some public TCRs occurred in many donors. Accounts indicate the classifier identified cytomegalovirus status with strong specificity and sensitivity. CMV antigen specificity was confirmed in vitro for three CMV-associated chains.

The length of the CDR3 is 15 residues. CDR1 is SGHTA, CDR2 FQGNSA, per germline. V lost 5 bases and J 2 bases, leaving 15 bases between the germline ends. The protocol was immunoSEQ multiplex PCR, while the TCRdb copy is restricted to in-frame clones and leaves out a portion. The sample comprises around 91,000 clones, roughly 92% of which are singletons, and around 1.1% rests with the top ten. On this clone itself: Antigen: not known.

The sample was PBMCs. The rearrangement uses TRBV7-2 and TRBJ1-2, with a possible D match to TRBD1 (5 bases). The sequence was obtained from a woman between 25 and 40 years old in good health and CMV-seropositive. The CDR3 DNA is TGTGCCAGCAGCCGAAGTGGGGGGGAAAACTATGGCTACACCTTC. Residues: CASSRSGGENYGYTF.